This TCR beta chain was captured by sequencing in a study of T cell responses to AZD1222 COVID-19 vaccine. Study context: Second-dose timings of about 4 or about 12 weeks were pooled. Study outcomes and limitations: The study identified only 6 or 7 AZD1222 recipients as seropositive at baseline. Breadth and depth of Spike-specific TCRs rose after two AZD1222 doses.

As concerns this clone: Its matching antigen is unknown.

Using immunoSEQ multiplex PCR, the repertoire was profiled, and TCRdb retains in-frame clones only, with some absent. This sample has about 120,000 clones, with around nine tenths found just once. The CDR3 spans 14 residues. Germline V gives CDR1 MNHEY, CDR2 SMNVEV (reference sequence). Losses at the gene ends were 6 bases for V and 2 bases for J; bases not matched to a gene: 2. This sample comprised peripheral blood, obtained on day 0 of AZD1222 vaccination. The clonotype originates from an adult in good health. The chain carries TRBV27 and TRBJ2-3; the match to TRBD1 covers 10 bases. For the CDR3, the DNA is TGTGCCAGCAGGACAGGGGGCGCCACAGATACGCAGTATTTT. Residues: CASRTGGATDTQYF.